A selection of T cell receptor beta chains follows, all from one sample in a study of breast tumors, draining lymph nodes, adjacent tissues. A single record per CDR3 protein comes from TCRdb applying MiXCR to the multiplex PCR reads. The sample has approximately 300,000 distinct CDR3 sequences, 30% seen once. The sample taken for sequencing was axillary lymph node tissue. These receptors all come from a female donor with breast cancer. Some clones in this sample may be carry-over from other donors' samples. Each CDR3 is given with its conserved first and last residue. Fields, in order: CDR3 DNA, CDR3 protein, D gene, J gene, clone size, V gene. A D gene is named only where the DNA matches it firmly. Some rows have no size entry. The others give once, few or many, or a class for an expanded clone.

TGTGCCAGCAGACAAAAGGGGCTGAACACTGAAGCTTTCTTT | CASRQKGLNTEAFF | - | TRBJ1-1 | few | TRBV5-4
TGTGCCAGCAGTTTTAACCTCTTCCCGACAGCGCCGGCTCAGCCCCAGCATTTT | CASSFNLFPTAPAQPQHF | - | TRBJ1-5 | - | TRBV14
TGCAGTGCTAGACTAGCGGTCCACAATGAAAAACTGTTTTTT | CSARLAVHNEKLFF | - | TRBJ1-4 | - | TRBV20-1
TGTGCCAGCAGTGCTCAACTCGCGTCAGGGTCTACTGGAAACACCATATATTTT | CASSAQLASGSTGNTIYF | - | TRBJ1-3 | - | TRBV25-1
TGCGCCAGCAGCTTGACAGGGGGTAACTATGAGCAGTTCTTC | CASSLTGGNYEQFF | TRBD1 | TRBJ2-1 | many | TRBV5-1
TGTGCCAGCAGACAGACAGGGGGCCATGGCTACAATGAGCAGTTCTTC | CASRQTGGHGYNEQFF | TRBD1 | TRBJ2-1 | - | TRBV6-6
TGCAGTGCTAGAGGAGGACAGTCTACGAAAAACATTCAGTACTTC | CSARGGQSTKNIQYF | - | TRBJ2-4 | few | TRBV20-1
TGCAGTGCCCCGACTAGCGGGATGTGGACTGAGCAGTTCTTC | CSAPTSGMWTEQFF | TRBD2 | TRBJ2-1 | - | TRBV20-1
TGTGCCATCAGGGCACAGGGGGGTAGCGTTTACGAGCAGTACTTC | CAIRAQGGSVYEQYF | TRBD1 | TRBJ2-7 | many | TRBV10-3
TGTGCCAGCAGTGAAGAAGGGCTGATCTATGGCTACACCTTC | CASSEEGLIYGYTF | - | TRBJ1-2 | once | TRBV2
TGTGCCAGCAGCCGGTCCCCTCCAGATACGCAGTATTTT | CASSRSPPDTQYF | - | TRBJ2-3 | many | TRBV5-4
TGTGCCAGCAGCGCCGGGACTTCCTACAATGAGCAGTTCTTC | CASSAGTSYNEQFF | - | TRBJ2-1 | many | TRBV11-3
TGTGCCAGCAGCCACGCCCTTCTGGGCGGGAGAGCTTACGAGCAGTACTTC | CASSHALLGGRAYEQYF | TRBD2 | TRBJ2-7 | many | TRBV14
TGTGCCAGCACGCCCAGGGATGTCTATGGCTACACCTTC | CASTPRDVYGYTF | - | TRBJ1-2 | many | TRBV6-1
TGTGCCAGCAGCCAAGAGGGGTGGGAGCTGTTTTTT | CASSQEGWELFF | - | TRBJ2-2 | - | TRBV14
TGTGCCAGCAGCTTAGAGTCGGGACGGAGAGGGGCAGATACGCAGTATTTT | CASSLESGRRGADTQYF | - | TRBJ2-3 | many | TRBV11-3
TGTGCCAGCAAGGTGGCGGGAGATGAGCAGTTCTTC | CASKVAGDEQFF | TRBD2 | TRBJ2-1 | many | TRBV12-3/TRBV12-4
TGCGCCAGCAGCCAAGTAGGGGGGCGGGGGAGCAATCAGCCCCAGCATTTT | CASSQVGGRGSNQPQHF | - | TRBJ1-5 | - | TRBV4-1
TGCGCCAGCAGCCAAATGGGGGGACGGGGAGAAAAACTGTTTTTT | CASSQMGGRGEKLFF | - | TRBJ1-4 | many | TRBV4-3
TGTGCCAGCAGTTTAGTCAGGTACTCTGGGGCCAACGTCCTGACTTTC | CASSLVRYSGANVLTF | - | TRBJ2-6 | few | TRBV28
TGTGCCAGCAGCCAGGAGAGGTCTTCACCCCTCCACTTT | CASSQERSSPLHF | - | TRBJ1-6 | - | TRBV14
TGTGCCAGCAGCCCCGAGACTAGCGGGAGTATACTCGAGCAGTACTTC | CASSPETSGSILEQYF | TRBD2 | TRBJ2-7 | - | TRBV7-6
TGTGCCAGCAGCCAAGTTCCGGGGGGGGAGACCCAGTACTTC | CASSQVPGGETQYF | TRBD2 | TRBJ2-5 | many | TRBV14
TGTGCCAGCAGTGAAGCTACGGGGAGGGGAAAACTGTTTTTT | CASSEATGRGKLFF | - | TRBJ1-4 | once | TRBV2
TGTGCCAGCAGATTCAGGGCGCCTATTGAGACCCAGTACTTC | CASRFRAPIETQYF | - | TRBJ2-5 | - | TRBV6-1